The clone carrying this T cell receptor beta chain was seen only a few times. The antigen is unknown. The CDR3 runs to 12 residues. CDR1 is SNHLY and CDR2 is FYNNEI in the germline V gene. V was trimmed by 4 bases and J by 7 bases, leaving 10 bases between them. The protocol was immunoSEQ multiplex PCR, while the TCRdb copy is restricted to in-frame clones and leaves out a portion. The table records 30,000 to 35,000 clones, around 83% of them present only once. The sample comes from a study of T cells in narcolepsy. Overall study results and limits: Healthy controls reportedly lacked the autoreactive clonotypes serially found in patients' blood. In some patient and control memory CD4+ samples, autoreactive clones were absent. HCRT-specific and TRIB2-specific autoreactive clonotypes appeared among same-patient CSF and blood CD4+ clonotypes.

The sample comprised CD45RA- memory CD4+ T cells from PBMCs. V and J are TRBV2 and TRBJ1-1, with D maybe TRBD1 (5 bases). The sequence was obtained from a human donor with narcolepsy. This CDR3 reads CASSAQGFEAFF. Here the CDR3 DNA reads TGTGCCAGCAGTGCGCAGGGCTTTGAAGCTTTCTTT.